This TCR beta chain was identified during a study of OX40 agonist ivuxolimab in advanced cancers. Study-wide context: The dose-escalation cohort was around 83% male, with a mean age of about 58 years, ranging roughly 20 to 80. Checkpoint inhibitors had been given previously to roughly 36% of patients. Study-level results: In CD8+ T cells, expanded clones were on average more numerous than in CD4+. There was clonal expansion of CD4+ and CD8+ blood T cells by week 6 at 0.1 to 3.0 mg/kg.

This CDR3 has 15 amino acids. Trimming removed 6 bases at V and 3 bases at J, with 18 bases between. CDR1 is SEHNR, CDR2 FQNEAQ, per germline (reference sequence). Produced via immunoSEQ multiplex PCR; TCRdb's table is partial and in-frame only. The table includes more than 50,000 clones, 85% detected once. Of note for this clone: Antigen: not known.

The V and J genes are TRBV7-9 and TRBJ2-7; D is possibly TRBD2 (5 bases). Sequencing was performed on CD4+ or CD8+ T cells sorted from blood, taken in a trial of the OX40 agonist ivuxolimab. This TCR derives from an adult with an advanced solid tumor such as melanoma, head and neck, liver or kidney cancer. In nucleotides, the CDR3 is TGTGCCAGCAGTTTAAGGGCTAGCAAGATCTACGAGCAGTACTTC. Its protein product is CASSLRASKIYEQYF.